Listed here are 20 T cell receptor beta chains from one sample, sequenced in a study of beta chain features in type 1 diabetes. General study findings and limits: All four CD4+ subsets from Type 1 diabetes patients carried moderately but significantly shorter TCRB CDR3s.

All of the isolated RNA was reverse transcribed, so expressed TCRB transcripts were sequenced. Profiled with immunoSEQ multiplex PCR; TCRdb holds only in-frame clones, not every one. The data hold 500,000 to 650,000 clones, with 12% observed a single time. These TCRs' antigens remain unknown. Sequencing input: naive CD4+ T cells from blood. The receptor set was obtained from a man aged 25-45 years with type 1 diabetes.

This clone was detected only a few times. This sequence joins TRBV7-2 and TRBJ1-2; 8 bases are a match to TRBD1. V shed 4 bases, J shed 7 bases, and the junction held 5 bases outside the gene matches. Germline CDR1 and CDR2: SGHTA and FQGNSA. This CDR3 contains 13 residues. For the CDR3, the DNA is TGTGCCAGCAGCTCGGACAGGGATTCTGGCTACACCTTC. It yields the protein CASSSDRDSGYTF.

DNA for the CDR3: TGCGCCAGCAGCTTGTTAGGAGGCCTCGGGACTGAGAACACCGGGGAGCTGTTTTTT. It specifies CASSLLGGLGTENTGELFF. This chain links TRBV5-1 with TRBJ2-2; TRBD2 is a possible D gene (6 bases). This CDR3 contains 19 residues. CDR1 is SGHRS, CDR2 YFSETQ, per germline. Trimming shortened V by 1 base and J by 1 base, and 20 bases separated the two germline ends.

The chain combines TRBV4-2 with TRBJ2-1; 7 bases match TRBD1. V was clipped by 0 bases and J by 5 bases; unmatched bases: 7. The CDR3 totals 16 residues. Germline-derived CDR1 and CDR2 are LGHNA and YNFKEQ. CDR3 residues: CASSQDHRGHNNEQFF. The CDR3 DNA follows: TGTGCCAGCAGCCAAGATCACAGGGGACACAACAATGAGCAGTTCTTC.

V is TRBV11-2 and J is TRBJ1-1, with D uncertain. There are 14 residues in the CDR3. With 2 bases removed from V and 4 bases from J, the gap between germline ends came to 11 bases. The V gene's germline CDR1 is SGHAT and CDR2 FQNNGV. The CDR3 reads CASSLIGEGTEAFF. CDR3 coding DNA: TGTGCCAGCAGCTTAATCGGGGAGGGCACTGAAGCTTTCTTT.

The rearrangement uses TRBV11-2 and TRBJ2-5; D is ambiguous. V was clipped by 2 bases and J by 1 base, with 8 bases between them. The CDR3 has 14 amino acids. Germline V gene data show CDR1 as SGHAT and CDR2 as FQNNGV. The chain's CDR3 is CASSLITGQETQYF. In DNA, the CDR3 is TGTGCCAGCAGCTTAATAACTGGCCAAGAGACCCAGTACTTC.

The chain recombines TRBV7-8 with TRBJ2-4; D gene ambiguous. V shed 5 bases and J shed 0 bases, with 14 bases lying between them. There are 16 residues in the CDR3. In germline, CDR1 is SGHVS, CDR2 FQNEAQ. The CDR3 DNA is TGTGCCAGCAGCCCCCAGAGGACCCTAGCCAAAAACATTCAGTACTTC. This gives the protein CASSPQRTLAKNIQYF.

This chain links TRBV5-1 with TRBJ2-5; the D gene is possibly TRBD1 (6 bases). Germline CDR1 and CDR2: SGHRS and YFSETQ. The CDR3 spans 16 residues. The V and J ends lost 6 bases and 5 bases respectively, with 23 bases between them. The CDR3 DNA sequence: TGCGCCAGCACCAGAGGGGGAACCACAACTTTTGAGACCCAGTACTTC. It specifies CASTRGGTTTFETQYF.

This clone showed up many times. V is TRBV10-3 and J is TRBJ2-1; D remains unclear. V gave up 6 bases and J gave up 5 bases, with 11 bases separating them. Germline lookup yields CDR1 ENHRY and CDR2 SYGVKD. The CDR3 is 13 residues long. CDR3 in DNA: TGTGCCATCAGGGCAGGCTCGGACAATGAGCAGTTCTTC. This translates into CAIRAGSDNEQFF.

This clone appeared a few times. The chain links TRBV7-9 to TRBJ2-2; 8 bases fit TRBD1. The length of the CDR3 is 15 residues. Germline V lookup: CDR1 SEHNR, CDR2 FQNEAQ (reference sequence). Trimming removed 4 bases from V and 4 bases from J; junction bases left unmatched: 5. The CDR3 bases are TGTGCCAGCAGCTCGGACAGGGATGGCACCGGGGAGCTGTTTTTT. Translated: CASSSDRDGTGELFF.

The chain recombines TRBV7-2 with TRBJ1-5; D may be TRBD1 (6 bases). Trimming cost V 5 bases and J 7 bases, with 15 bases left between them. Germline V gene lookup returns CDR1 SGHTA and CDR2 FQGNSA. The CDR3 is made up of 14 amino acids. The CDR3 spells CASSLPGARQPQHF. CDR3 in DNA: TGTGCCAGCAGCCTACCAGGGGCAAGACAGCCCCAGCATTTT. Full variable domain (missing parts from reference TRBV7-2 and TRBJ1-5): GAGVSQSPSNKVTEKGKDVELRCDPISGHTALYWYRQSLGQGLEFLIYFQGNSAPDKSGLPSDRFSAERTGGSVSTLTIQRTQQEDSAVYLCASSLPGARQPQHFGDGTRLSIL.

CDR3 DNA: TGTGCCTGGAGCGAGTCTTCACCCCTCCACTTT. Protein product: CAWSESSPLHF. V and J are TRBV30 and TRBJ1-6; D is unclear. Germline V gives CDR1 GTSNPN, CDR2 SVGIG (reference sequence). Trimming took 3 bases from V and 9 from J, leaving 6 bases between them. CDR3 size: 11 residues.

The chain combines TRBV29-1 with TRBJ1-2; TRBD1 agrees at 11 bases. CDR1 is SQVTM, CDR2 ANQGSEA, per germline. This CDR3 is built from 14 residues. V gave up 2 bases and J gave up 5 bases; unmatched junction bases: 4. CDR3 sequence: CSVERDRGTYGYTF. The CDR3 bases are TGCAGCGTTGAAAGGGACAGGGGGACGTATGGCTACACCTTC.

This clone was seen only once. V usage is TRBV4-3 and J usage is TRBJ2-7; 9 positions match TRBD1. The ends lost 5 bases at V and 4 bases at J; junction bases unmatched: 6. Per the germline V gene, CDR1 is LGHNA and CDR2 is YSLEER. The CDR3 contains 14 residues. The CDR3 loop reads CASSSRTGEYEQYF. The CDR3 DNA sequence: TGCGCCAGCAGCTCCCGGACAGGGGAGTACGAGCAGTACTTC.

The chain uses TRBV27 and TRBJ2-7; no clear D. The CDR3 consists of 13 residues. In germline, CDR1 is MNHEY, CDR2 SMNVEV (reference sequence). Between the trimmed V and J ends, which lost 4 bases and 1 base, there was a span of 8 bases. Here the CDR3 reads CASSSGSSYEQYF. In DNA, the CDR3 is TGTGCCAGCAGTTCCGGGTCTTCCTACGAGCAGTACTTC.

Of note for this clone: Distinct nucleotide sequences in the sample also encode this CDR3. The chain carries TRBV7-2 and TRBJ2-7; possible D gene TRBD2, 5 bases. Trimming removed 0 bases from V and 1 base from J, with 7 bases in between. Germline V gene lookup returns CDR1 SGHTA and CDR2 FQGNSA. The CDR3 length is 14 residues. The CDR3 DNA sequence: TGTGCCAGCAGCTTAGCAGGGAGTTCCTACGAGCAGTACTTC. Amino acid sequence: CASSLAGSSYEQYF.

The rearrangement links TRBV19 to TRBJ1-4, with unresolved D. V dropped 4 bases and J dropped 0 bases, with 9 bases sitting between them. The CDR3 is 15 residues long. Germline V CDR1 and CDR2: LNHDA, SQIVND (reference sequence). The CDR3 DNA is TGTGCCAGTAGTACCATTAGTGCAACTAATGAAAAACTGTTTTTT. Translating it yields CASSTISATNEKLFF.

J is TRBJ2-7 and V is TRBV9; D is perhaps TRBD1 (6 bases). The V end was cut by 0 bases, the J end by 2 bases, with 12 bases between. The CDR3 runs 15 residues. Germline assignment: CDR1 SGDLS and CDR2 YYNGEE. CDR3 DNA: TGTGCCAGCAGCGTAGATCAGGGGCGTCCCTACGAGCAGTACTTC. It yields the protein CASSVDQGRPYEQYF.

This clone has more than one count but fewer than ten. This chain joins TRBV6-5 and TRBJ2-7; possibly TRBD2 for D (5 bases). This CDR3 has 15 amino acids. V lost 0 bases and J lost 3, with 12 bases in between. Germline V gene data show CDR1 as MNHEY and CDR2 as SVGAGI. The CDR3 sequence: CASSYSKNGNYEQYF. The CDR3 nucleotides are TGTGCCAGCAGTTACTCGAAAAACGGGAACTACGAGCAGTACTTC.

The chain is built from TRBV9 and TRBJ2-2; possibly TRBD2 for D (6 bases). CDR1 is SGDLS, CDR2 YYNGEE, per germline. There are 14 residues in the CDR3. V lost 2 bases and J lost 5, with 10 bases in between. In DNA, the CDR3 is TGTGCCAGCAGCGTGCCGGGGGAGACCGGGGAGCTGTTTTTT. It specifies CASSVPGETGELFF.

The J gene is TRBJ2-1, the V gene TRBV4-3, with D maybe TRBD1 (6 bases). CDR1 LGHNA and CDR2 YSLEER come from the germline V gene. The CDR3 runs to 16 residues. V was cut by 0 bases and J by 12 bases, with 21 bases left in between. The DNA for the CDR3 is TGCGCCAGCAGCCAAGATAGGGCGACAAGCCGAGGGGGGCAGTTCTTC. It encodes CASSQDRATSRGGQFF.